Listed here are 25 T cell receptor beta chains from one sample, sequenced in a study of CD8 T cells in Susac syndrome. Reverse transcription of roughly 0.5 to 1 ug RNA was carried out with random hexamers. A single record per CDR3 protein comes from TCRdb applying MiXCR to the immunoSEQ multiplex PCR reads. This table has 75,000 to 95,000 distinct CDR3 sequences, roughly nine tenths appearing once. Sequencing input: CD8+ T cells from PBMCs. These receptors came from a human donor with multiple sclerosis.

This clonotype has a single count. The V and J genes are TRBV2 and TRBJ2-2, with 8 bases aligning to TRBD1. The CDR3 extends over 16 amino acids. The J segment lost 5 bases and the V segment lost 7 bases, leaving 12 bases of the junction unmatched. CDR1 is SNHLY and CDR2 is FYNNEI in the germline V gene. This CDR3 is CASKITGTGPTGELFF. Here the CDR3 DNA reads TGTGCCAGCAAGATCACCGGGACAGGTCCGACCGGGGAGCTGTTTTTT. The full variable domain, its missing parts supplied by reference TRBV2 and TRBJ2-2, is EPEVTQTPSHQVTQMGQEVILRCVPISNHLYFYWYRQILGQKVEFLVSFYNNEISEKSEIFDDQFSVERPDGSNFTLKIRSTKLEDSAMYFCASKITGTGPTGELFFGEGSRLTVL.

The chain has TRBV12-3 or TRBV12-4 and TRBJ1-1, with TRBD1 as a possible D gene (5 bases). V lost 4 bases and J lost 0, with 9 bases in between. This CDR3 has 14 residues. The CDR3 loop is CASSSGLLNTEAFF. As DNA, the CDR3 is TGTGCCAGCAGTTCGGGACTCTTGAACACTGAAGCTTTCTTT.

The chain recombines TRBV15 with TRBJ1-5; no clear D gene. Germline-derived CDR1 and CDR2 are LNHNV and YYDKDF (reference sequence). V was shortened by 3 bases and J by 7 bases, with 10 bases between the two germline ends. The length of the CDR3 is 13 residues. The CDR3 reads CATSSELGQPQHF. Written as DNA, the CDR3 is TGTGCCACCAGCAGCGAATTGGGGCAGCCCCAGCATTTT.

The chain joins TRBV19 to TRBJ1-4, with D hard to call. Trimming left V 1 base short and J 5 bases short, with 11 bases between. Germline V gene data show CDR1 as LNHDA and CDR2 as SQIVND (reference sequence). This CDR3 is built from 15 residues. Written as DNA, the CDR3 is TGTGCCAGTAGTATAGTTCGGACTACGAATGAAAAACTGTTTTTT. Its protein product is CASSIVRTTNEKLFF.

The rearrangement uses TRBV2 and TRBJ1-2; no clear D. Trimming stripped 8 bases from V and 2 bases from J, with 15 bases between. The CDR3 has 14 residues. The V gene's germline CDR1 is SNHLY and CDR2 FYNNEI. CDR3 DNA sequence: TGTGCCAGCGGGATTGGCATGGGCAACTATGGCTACACCTTC. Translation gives CASGIGMGNYGYTF.

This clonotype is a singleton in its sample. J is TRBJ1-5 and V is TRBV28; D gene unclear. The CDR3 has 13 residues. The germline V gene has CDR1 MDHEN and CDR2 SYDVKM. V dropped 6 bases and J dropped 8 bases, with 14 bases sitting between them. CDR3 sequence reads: CASSPNGREPQHF. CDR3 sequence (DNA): TGTGCCAGCAGCCCGAACGGTCGGGAGCCCCAGCATTTT.

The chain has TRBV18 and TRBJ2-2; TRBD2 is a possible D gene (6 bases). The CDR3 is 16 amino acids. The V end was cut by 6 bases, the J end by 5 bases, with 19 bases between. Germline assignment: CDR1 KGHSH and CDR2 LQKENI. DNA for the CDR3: TGTGCCAGCTCCTCGGAGGGGCCGTACACGACCGGGGAGCTGTTTTTT. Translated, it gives CASSSEGPYTTGELFF.

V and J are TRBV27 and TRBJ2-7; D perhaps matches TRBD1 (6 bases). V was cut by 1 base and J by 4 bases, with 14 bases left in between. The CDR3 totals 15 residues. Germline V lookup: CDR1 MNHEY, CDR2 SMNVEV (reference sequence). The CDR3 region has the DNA TGTGCCAGCAGTTTATTTCCAGGGGCAGGGTACGAGCAGTACTTC. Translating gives CASSLFPGAGYEQYF.

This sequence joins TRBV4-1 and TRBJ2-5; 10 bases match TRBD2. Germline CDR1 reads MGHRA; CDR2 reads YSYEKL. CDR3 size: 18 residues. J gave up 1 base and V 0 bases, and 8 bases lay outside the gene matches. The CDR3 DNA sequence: TGCGCCAGCAGCCAAGAAGGCTGGACTAGCGGTGCCCAAGAGACCCAGTACTTC. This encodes CASSQEGWTSGAQETQYF.

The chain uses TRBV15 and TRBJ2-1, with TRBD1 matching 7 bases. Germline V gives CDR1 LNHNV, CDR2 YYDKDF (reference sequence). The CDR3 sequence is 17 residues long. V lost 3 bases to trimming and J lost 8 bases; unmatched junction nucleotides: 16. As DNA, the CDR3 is TGTGCCACCAGCAGCCAATGGGGGACAGATCCCAGAGATGAGCAGTTCTTC. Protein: CATSSQWGTDPRDEQFF.

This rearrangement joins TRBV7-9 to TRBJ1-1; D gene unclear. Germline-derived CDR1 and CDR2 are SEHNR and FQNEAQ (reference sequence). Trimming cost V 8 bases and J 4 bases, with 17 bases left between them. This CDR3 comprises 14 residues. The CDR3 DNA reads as TGTGCCAGCGCCACGTGGGTGACGGGCACTGAAGCTTTCTTT. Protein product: CASATWVTGTEAFF.

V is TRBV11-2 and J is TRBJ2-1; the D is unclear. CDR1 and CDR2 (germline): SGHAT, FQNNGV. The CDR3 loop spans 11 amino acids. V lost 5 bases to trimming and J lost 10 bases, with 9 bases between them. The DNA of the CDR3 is TGTGCCAGCAGCCACAGTTGGGAGCAGTTCTTC. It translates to CASSHSWEQFF.

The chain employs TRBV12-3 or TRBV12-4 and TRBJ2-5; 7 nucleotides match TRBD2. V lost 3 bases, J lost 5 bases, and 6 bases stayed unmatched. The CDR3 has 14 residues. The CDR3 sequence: CASSLGEGRETQYF. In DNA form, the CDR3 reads TGTGCCAGCAGTTTGGGGGAGGGTAGGGAGACCCAGTACTTC.

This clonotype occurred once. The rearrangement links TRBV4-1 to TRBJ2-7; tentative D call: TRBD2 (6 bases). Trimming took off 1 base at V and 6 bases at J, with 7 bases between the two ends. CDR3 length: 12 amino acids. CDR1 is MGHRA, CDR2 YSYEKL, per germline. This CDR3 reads CASSQGGVEQYF. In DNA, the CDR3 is TGCGCCAGCAGCCAAGGGGGGGTCGAGCAGTACTTC.

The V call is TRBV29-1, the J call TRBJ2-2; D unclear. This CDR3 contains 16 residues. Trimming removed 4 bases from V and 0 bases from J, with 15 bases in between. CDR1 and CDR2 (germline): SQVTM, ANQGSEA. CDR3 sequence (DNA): TGCAGCGTTGGCAGTGGCGGATTCGCGAACACCGGGGAGCTGTTTTTT. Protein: CSVGSGGFANTGELFF.

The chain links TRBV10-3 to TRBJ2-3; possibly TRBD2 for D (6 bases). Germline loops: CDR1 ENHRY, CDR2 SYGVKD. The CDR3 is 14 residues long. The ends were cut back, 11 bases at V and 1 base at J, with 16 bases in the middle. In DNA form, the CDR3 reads TGTGCCGCCACCCCTGGCGGGGGCACAGATACGCAGTATTTT. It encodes CAATPGGGTDTQYF.

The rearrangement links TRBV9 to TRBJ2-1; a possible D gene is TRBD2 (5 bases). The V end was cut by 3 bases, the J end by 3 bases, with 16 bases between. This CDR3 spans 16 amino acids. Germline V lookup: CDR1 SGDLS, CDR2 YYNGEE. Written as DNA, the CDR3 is TGTGCCAGCAGCGCCTCAGCGGAAAGCTACTACAATGAGCAGTTCTTC. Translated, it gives CASSASAESYYNEQFF.

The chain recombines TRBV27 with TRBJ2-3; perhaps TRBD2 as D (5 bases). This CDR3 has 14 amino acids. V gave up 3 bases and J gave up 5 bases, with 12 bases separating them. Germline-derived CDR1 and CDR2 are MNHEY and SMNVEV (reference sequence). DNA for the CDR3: TGTGCCAGCAGTTTTTTTCTAGGAGGAGATACGCAGTATTTT. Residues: CASSFFLGGDTQYF.

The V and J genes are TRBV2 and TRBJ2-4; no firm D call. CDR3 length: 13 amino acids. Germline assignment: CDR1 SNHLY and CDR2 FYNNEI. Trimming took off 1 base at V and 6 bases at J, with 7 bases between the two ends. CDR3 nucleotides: TGTGCCAGCAGTGAAGTAGGTTTAAACATTCAGTACTTC. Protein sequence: CASSEVGLNIQYF.

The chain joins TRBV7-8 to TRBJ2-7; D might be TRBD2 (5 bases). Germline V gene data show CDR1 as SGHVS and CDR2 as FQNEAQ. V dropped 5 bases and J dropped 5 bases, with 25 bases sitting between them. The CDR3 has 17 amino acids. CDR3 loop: CASSLPRPGFGVHEQYF. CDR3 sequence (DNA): TGTGCCAGCAGCCTTCCCAGACCGGGGTTCGGGGTCCACGAGCAGTACTTC.

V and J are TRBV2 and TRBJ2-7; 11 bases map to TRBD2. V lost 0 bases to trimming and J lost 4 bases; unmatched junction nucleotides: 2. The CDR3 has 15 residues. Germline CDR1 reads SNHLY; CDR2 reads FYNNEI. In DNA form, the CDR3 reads TGTGCCAGCAGTGAAGCCTTAGCGGGAGGGTACGAGCAGTACTTC. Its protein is CASSEALAGGYEQYF.

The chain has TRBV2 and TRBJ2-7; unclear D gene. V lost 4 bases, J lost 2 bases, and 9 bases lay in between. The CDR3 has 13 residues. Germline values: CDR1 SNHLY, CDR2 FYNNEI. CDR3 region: CASSAQLTYEQYF. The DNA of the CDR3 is TGTGCCAGCAGTGCCCAACTAACCTACGAGCAGTACTTC.

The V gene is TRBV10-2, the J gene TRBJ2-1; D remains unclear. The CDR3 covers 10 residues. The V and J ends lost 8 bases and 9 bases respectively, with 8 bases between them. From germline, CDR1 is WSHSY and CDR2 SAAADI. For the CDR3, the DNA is TGCGCCAGCGGGGTGTTTGAGCAGTTCTTC. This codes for CASGVFEQFF.

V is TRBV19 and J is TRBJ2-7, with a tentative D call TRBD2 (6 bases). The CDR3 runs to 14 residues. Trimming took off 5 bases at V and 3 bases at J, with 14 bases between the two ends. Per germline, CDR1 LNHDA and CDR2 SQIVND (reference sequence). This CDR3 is CASSVDGGVYEQYF. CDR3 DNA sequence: TGTGCCAGTAGTGTCGACGGAGGGGTCTACGAGCAGTACTTC.

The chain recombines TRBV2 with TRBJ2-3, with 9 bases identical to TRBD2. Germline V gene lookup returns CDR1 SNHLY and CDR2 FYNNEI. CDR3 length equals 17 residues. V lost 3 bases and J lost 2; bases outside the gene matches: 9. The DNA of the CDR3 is TGTGCCAGCAGTGATTTGAGCGGGAGGACCGACACAGATACGCAGTATTTT. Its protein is CASSDLSGRTDTDTQYF.